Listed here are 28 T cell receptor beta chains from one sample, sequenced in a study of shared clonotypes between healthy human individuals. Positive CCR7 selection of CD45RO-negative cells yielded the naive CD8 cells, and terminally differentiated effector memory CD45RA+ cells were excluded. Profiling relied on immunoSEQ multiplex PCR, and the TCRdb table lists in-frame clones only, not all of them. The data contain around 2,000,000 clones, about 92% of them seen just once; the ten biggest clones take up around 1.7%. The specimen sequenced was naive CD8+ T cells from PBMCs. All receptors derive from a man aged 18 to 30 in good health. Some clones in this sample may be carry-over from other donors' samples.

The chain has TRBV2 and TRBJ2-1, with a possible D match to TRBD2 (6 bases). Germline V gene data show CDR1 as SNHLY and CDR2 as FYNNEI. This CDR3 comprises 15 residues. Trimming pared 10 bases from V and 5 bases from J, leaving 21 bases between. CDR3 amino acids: CAIPRGGIGNNEQFF. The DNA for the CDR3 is TGTGCCATCCCTAGAGGAGGGATCGGTAACAATGAGCAGTTCTTC. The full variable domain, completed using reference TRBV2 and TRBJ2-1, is EPEVTQTPSHQVTQMGQEVILRCVPISNHLYFYWYRQILGQKVEFLVSFYNNEISEKSEIFDDQFSVERPDGSNFTLKIRSTKLEDSAMYFCAIPRGGIGNNEQFFGPGTRLTVL.

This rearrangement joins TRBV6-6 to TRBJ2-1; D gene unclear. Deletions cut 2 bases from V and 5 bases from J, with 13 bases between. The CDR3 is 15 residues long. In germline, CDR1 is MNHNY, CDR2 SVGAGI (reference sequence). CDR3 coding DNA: TGTGCCAGCAGTTACCCGGCCTATTCTAACAATGAGCAGTTCTTC. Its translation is CASSYPAYSNNEQFF.

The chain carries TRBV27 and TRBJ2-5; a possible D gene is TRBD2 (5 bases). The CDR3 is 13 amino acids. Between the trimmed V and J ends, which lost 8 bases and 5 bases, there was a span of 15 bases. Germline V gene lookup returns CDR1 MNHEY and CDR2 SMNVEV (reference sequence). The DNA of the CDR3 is TGTGCCAGCGGACCCCCCTGGGAGGAGACCCAGTACTTC. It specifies CASGPPWEETQYF.

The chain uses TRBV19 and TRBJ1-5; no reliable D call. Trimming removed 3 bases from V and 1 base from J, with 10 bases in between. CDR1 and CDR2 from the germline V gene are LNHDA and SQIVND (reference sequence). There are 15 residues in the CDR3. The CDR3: CASSMVWGSNQPQHF. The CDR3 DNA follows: TGTGCCAGTAGTATGGTGTGGGGAAGCAATCAGCCCCAGCATTTT.

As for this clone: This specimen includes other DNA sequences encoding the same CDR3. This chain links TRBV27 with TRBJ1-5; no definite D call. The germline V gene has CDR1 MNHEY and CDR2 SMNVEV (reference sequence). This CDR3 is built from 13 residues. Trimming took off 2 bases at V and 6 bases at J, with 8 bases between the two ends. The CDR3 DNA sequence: TGTGCCAGCAGTTTACGGGCCGGTCAGCCCCAGCATTTT. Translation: CASSLRAGQPQHF.

The CDR3 sequence: CASSPDRDRANVLTF. The CDR3 coding sequence is TGTGCCAGCTCACCGGACAGGGATCGGGCCAACGTCCTGACTTTC. The rearrangement uses TRBV18 and TRBJ2-6; 8 nucleotides match TRBD1. Germline V gives CDR1 KGHSH, CDR2 LQKENI. The CDR3 contains 15 residues. V was clipped by 3 bases and J by 5 bases; unmatched bases: 3.

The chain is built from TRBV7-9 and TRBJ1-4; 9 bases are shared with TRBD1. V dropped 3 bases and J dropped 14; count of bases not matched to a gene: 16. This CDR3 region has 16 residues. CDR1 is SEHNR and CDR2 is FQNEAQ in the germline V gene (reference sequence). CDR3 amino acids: CASSLSMGQGGGGLFF. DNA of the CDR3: TGTGCCAGCAGCTTGAGTATGGGACAGGGAGGAGGTGGTCTGTTTTTT.

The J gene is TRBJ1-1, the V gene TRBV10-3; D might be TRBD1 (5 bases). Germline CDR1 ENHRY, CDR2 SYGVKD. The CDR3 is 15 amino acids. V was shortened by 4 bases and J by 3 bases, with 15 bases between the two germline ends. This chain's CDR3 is CAISGGGGVYTEAFF. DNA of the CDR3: TGTGCCATCAGTGGAGGTGGGGGGGTGTACACTGAAGCTTTCTTT.

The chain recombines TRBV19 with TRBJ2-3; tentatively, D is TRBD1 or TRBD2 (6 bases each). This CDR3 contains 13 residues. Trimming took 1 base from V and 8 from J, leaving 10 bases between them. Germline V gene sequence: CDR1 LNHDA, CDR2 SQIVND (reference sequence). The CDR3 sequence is CASSIAGAGTQYF. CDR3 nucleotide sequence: TGTGCCAGTAGTATAGCGGGGGCGGGTACGCAGTATTTT.

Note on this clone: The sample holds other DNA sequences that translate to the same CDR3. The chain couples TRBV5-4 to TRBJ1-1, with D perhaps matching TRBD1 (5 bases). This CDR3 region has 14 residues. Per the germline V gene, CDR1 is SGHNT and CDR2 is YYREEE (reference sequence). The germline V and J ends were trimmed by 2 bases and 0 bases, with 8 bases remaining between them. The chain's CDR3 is CASSLRGVNTEAFF. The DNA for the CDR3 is TGTGCCAGCAGCTTAAGGGGCGTGAACACTGAAGCTTTCTTT.

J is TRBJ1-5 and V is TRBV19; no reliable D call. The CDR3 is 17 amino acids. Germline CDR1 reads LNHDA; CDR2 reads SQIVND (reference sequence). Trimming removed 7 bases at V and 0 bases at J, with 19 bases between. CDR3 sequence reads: CASTPDPSGDSNQPQHF. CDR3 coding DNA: TGTGCCAGTACTCCGGACCCCTCAGGAGATAGCAATCAGCCCCAGCATTTT.

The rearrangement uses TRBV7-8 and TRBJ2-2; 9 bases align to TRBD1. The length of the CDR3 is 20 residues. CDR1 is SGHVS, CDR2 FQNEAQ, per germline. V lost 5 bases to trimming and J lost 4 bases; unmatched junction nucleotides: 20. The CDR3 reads CASSGRDRDKALGSTGELFF. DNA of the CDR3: TGTGCCAGCAGCGGGCGGGACAGGGATAAGGCGCTAGGGTCCACCGGGGAGCTGTTTTTT.

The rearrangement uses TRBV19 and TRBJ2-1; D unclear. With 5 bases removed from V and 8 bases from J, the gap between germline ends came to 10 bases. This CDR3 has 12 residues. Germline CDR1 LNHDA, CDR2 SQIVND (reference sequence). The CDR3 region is CASSPSFDEQFF. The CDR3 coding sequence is TGTGCCAGTAGTCCCTCGTTCGATGAGCAGTTCTTC.

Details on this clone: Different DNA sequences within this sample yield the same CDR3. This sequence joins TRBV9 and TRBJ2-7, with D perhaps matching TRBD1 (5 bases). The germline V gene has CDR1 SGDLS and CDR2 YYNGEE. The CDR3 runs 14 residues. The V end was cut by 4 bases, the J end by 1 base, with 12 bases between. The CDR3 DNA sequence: TGTGCCAGCAGCCCCGGGTCAGGGTCCTACGAGCAGTACTTC. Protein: CASSPGSGSYEQYF.

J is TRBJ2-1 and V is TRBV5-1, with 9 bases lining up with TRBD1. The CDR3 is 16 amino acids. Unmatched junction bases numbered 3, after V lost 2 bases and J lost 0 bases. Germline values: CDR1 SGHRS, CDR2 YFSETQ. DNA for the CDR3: TGCGCCAGCAGCTTAGGGACAGGGTACTCCTACAATGAGCAGTTCTTC. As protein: CASSLGTGYSYNEQFF.

This chain's CDR3 is CASSPSSPETQYF. The DNA of the CDR3 is TGCGCCAGCAGCCCTTCATCGCCAGAGACCCAGTACTTC. The chain joins TRBV4-1 to TRBJ2-5; D remains ambiguous. The germline CDR1 and CDR2 sequences are MGHRA and YSYEKL. Trimming shortened V by 4 bases and J by 4 bases, and 10 bases separated the two germline ends. The CDR3 runs to 13 residues.

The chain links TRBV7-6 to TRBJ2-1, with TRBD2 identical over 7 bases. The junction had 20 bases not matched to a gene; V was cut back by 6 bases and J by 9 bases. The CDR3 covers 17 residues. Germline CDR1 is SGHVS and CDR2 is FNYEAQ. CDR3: CASSQGAREWSPPEQFF. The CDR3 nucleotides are TGTGCCAGCAGTCAGGGTGCGCGGGAGTGGTCCCCCCCTGAGCAGTTCTTC.

The CDR3: CASSEALLGNQPQHF. The CDR3, as DNA: TGTGCCAGCAGTGAAGCGCTTCTTGGTAATCAGCCCCAGCATTTT. The V call is TRBV2, the J call TRBJ1-5, with unresolved D. In germline, CDR1 is SNHLY, CDR2 FYNNEI. With 0 bases removed from V and 4 bases from J, the gap between germline ends came to 10 bases. This CDR3 has 15 residues.

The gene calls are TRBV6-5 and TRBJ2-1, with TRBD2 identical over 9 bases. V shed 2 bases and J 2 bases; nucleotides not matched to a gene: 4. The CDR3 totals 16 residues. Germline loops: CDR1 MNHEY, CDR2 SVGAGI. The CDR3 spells CASSYASGETYNEQFF. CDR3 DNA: TGTGCCAGCAGTTACGCTAGCGGGGAGACCTACAATGAGCAGTTCTTC.

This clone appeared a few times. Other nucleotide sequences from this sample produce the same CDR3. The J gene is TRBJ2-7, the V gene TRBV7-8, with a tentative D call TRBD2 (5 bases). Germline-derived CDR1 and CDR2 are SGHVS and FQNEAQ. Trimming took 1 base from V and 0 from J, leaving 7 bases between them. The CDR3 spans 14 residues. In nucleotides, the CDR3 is TGTGCCAGCAGCTTAGTGGGGAGCTCCTACGAGCAGTACTTC. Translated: CASSLVGSSYEQYF.

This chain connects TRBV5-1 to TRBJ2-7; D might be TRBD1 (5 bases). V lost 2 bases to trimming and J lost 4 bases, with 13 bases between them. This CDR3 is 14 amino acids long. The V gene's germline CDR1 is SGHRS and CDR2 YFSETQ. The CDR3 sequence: CASSLGVPRYEQYF. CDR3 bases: TGCGCCAGCAGCTTAGGGGTCCCTAGGTACGAGCAGTACTTC.

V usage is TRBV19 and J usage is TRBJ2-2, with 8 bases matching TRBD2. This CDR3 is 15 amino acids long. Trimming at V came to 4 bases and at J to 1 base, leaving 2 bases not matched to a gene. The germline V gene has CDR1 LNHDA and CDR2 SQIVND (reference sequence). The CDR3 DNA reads TGTGCCAGTAGTACGAGCGGGGGGAACACCGGGGAGCTGTTTTTT. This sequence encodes CASSTSGGNTGELFF.

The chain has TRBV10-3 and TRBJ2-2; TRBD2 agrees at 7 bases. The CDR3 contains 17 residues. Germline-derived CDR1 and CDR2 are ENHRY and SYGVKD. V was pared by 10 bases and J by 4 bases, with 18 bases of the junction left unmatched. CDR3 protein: CATCAVAGERGTGELFF. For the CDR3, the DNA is TGTGCCACCTGTGCGGTGGCGGGAGAAAGGGGCACCGGGGAGCTGTTTTTT.

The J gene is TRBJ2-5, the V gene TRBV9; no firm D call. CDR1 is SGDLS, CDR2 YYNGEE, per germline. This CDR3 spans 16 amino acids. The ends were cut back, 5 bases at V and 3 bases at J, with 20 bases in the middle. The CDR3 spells CASSLNPRDLEETQYF. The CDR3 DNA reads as TGTGCCAGCAGTCTCAACCCGCGTGACTTGGAAGAGACCCAGTACTTC.

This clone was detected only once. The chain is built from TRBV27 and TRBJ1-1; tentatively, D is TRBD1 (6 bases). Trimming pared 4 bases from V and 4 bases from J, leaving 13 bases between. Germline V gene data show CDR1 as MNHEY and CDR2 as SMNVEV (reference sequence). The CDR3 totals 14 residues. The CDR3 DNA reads TGTGCCAGCAGTTGGGGGGGCGAAGGCACTGAAGCTTTCTTT. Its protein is CASSWGGEGTEAFF.

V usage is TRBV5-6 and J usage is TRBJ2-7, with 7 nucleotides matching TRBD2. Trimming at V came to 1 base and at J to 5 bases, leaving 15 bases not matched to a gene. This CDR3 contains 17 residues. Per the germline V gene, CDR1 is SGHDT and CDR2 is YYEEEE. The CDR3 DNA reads TGTGCCAGCAGCTTGCTTGCTAGCGGAGAAGTAGCCCACGAGCAGTACTTC. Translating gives CASSLLASGEVAHEQYF.

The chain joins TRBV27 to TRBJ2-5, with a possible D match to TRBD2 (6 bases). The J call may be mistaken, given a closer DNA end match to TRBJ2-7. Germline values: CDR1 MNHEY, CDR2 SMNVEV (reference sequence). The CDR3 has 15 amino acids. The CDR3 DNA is TGTGCCAGCAGTTTATCGCGCGGGAACTCCTACGAGCAGTACTTC. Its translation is CASSLSRGNSYEQYF.

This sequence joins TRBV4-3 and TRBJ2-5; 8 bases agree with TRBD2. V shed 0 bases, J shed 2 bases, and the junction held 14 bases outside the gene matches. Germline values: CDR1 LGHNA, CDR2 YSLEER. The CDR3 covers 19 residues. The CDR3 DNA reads TGCGCCAGCAGCCAAGAAAGCGGGGCGGGAGGATCGGAGCAAGAGACCCAGTACTTC. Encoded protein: CASSQESGAGGSEQETQYF.